This T cell receptor (beta chain) stems from a study of blood T cell repertoires in COVID-19. In the study overall: Material from acute and convalescent COVID-19 was sourced from the United States, Italy and Spain. From T cells, B-cell-depleted T cells, or PBMCs came the material, which was cDNA or gDNA.

There are 13 residues in the CDR3. Germline V gene sequence: CDR1 LNHDA, CDR2 SQIVND (reference sequence). Trimming took off 6 bases at V and 5 bases at J, with 11 bases between the two ends. In the authors' methods: Researchers report that nucleated cell counts were estimated from reference gene primer amplification. Method: immunoSEQ multiplex PCR; TCRdb's copy keeps in-frame clones and lacks some. Clonal size and the V and J genes are those of that table, whereas D and trimming came from the DNA. Among about 120,000 clones listed, under 90% were seen once. The count of this clone is one. The chain is built from TRBV19 and TRBJ2-4; tentative D call: TRBD1 (5 bases). This clonotype originated in a man aged 60 to 75 with acute or convalescent COVID-19. Sequences were obtained from peripheral blood. This CDR3 is CASRHLTENIQYF. As DNA, the CDR3 is TGTGCCAGTAGACACCTGACAGAAAACATTCAGTACTTC.